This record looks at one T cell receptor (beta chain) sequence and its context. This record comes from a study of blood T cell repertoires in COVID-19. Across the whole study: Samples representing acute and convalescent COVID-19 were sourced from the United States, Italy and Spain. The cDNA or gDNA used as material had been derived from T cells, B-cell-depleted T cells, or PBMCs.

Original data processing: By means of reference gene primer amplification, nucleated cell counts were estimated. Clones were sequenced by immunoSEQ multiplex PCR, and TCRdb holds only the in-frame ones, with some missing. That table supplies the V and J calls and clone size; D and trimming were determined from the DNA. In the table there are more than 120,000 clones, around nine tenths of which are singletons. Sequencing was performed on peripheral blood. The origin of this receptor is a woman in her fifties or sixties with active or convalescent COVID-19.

DNA for the CDR3: TGCGCCAGCAGCCCCGGGGGGACTAGCGGGTACACCGGGGAGCTGTTTTTT. It is translated as CASSPGGTSGYTGELFF. The V and J genes are TRBV4-3 and TRBJ2-2; 12 nucleotides align to TRBD2. The junction had 6 bases not matched to a gene; V was cut back by 4 bases and J by 3 bases. The CDR3 is 17 residues long. CDR1 LGHNA and CDR2 YSLEER come from the germline V gene.